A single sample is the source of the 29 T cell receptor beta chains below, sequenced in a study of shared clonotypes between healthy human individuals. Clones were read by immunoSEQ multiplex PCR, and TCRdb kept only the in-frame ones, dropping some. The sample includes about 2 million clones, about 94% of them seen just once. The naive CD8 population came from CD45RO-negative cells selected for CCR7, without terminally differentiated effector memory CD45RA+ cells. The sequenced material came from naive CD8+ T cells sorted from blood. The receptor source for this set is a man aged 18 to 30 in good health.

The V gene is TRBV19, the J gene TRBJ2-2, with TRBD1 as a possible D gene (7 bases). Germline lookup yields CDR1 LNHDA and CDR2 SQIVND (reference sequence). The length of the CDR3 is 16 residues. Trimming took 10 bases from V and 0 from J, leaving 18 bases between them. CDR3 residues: CATMGGGTANTGELFF. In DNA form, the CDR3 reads TGTGCCACCATGGGGGGTGGGACAGCGAACACCGGGGAGCTGTTTTTT.

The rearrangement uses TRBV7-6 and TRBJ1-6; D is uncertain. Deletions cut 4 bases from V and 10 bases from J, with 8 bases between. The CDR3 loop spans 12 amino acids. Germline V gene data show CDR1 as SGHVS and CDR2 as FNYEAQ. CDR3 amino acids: CASSSLGSPLHF. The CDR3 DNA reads TGTGCCAGCAGCTCCCTGGGATCACCCCTCCACTTT.

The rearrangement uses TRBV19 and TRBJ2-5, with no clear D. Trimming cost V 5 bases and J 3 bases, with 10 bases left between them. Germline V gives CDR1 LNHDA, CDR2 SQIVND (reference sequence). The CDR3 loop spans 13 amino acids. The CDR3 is CASSLDTEETQYF. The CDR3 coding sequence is TGTGCCAGTAGTCTTGACACGGAAGAGACCCAGTACTTC.

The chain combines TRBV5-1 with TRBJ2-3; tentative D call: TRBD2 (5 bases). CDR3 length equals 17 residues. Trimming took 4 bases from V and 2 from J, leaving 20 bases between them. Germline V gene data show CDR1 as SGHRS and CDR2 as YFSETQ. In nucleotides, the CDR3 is TGCGCCAGCAGCCCCCATTTGGAAGGAGGAATCACAGATACGCAGTATTTT. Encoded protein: CASSPHLEGGITDTQYF.

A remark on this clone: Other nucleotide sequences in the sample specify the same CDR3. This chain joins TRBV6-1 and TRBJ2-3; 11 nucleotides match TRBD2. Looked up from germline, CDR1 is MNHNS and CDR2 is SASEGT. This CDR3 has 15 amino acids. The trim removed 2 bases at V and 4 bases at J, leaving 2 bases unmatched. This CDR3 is CASSELAGGADTQYF. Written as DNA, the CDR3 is TGTGCCAGCAGTGAACTAGCGGGAGGTGCAGATACGCAGTATTTT.

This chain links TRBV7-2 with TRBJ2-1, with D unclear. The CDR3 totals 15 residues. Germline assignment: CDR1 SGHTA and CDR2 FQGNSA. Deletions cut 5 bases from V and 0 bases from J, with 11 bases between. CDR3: CASSVRGGSYNEQFF. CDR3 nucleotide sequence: TGTGCCAGCAGCGTGCGTGGCGGCTCCTACAATGAGCAGTTCTTC.

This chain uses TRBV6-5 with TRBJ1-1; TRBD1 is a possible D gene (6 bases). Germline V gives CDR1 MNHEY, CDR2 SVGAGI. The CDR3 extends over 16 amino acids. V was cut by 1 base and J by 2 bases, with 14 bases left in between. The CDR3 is CASSYWGAPPNTEAFF. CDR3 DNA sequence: TGTGCCAGCAGTTACTGGGGGGCCCCCCCAAACACTGAAGCTTTCTTT.

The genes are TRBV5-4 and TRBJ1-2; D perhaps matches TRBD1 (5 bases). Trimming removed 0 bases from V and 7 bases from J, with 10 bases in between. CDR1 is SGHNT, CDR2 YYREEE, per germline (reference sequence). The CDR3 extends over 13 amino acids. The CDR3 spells CASSLVGGLGYTF. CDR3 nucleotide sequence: TGTGCCAGCAGCTTGGTGGGGGGACTTGGCTACACCTTC.

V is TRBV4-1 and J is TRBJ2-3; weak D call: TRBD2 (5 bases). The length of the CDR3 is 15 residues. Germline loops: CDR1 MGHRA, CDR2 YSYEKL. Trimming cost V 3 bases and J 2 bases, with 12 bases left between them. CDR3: CASSQLQTNTDTQYF. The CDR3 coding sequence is TGCGCCAGCAGCCAGCTACAGACTAACACAGATACGCAGTATTTT.

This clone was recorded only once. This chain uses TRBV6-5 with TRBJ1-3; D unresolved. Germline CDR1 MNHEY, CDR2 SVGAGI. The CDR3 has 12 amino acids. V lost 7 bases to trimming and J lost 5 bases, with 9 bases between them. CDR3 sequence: CASIGGRNTIYF. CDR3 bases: TGTGCCAGCATAGGAGGCAGAAACACCATATATTTT.

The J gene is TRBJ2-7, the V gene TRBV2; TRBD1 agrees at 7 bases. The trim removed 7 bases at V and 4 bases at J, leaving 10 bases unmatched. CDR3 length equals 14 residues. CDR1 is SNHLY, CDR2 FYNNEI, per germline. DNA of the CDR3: TGTGCCAGCATGGGGGTCCAGGGGGTTTACGAGCAGTACTTC. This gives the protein CASMGVQGVYEQYF. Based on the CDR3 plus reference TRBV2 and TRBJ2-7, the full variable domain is EPEVTQTPSHQVTQMGQEVILRCVPISNHLYFYWYRQILGQKVEFLVSFYNNEISEKSEIFDDQFSVERPDGSNFTLKIRSTKLEDSAMYFCASMGVQGVYEQYFGPGTRLTVT.

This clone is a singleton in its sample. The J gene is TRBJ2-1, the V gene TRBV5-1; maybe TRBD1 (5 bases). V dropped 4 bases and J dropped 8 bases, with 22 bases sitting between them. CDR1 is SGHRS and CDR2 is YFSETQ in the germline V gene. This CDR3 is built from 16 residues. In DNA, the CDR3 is TGCGCCAGCAGCGCCTTACAGGTCATGGTTCTGGATGAGCAGTTCTTC. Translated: CASSALQVMVLDEQFF.

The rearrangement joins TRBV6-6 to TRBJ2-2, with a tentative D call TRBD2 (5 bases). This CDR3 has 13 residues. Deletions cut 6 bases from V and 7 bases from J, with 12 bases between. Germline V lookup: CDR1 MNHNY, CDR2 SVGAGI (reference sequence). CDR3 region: CASSPREGGELFF. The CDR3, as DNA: TGTGCCAGCAGCCCCCGAGAGGGCGGGGAGCTGTTTTTT.

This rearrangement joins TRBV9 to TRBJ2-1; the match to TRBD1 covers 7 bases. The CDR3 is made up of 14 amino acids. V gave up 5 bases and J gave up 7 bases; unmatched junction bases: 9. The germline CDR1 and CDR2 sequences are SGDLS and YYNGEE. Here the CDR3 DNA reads TGTGCCAGCAGTAGAGGGGGCTTATCAAATGAGCAGTTCTTC. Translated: CASSRGGLSNEQFF.

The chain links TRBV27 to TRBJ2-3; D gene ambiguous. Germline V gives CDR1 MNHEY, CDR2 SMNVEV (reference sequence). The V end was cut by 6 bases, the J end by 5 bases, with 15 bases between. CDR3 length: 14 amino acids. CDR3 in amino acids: CASSLGSVGDTQYF. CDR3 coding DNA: TGTGCCAGCAGCCTCGGTTCGGTGGGAGATACGCAGTATTTT.

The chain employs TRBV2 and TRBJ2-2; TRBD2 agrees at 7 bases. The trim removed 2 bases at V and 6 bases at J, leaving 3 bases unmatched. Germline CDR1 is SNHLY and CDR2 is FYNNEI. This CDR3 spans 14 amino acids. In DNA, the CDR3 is TGTGCCAGCAGTGAACTAGCGGAGCCCGGGGAGCTGTTTTTT. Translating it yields CASSELAEPGELFF.

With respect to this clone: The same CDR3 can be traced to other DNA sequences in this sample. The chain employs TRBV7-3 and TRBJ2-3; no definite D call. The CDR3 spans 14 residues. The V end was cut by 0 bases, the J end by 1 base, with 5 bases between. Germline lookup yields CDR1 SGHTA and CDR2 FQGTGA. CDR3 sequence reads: CASSLTGGTDTQYF. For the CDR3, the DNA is TGTGCCAGCAGCTTAACTGGAGGCACAGATACGCAGTATTTT.

CDR3 amino acids: CASSSTGTGNTIYF. CDR3 in DNA: TGTGCCAGCAGTTCGACAGGGACTGGAAACACCATATATTTT. The chain combines TRBV6-6 with TRBJ1-3; TRBD1 aligns across 7 bases. Per the germline V gene, CDR1 is MNHNY and CDR2 is SVGAGI (reference sequence). The CDR3 has 14 amino acids. The V segment lost 4 bases and the J segment 2 bases; nucleotides outside the gene matches: 2.

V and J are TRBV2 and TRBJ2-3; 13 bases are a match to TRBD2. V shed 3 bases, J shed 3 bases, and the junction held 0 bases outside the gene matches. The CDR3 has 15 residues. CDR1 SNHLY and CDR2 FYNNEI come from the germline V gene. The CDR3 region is CASSETSGGTDTQYF. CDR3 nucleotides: TGTGCCAGCAGTGAGACTAGCGGGGGGACAGATACGCAGTATTTT.

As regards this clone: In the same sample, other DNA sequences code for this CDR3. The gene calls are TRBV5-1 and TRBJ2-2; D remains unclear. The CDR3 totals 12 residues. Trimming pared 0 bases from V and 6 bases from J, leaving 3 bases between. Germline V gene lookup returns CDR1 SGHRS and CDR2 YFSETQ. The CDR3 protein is CASSLGSGELFF. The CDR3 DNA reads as TGCGCCAGCAGCTTGGGTTCCGGGGAGCTGTTTTTT.

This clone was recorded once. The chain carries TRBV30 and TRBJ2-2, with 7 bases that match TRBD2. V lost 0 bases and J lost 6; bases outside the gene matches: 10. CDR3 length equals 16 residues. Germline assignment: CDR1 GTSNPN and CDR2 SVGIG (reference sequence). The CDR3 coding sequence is TGTGCCTGGAGTGTACTGGGGGGGAGAGGAGCCGGGGAGCTGTTTTTT. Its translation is CAWSVLGGRGAGELFF. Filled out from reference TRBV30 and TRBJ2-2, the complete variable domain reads SQTIHQWPATLVQPVGSPLSLECTVEGTSNPNLYWYRQAAGRGLQLLFYSVGIGQISSEVPQNLSASRPQDRQFILSSKKLLLSDSGFYLCAWSVLGGRGAGELFFGEGSRLTVL.

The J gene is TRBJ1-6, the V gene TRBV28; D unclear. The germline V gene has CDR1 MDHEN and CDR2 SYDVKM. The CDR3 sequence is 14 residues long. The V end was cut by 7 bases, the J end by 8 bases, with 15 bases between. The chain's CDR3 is CASIDPNWDSPLHF. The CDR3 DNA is TGTGCCAGCATAGACCCGAACTGGGATTCACCCCTCCACTTT. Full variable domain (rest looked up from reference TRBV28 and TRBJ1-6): DVKVTQSSRYLVKRTGEKVFLECVQDMDHENMFWYRQDPGLGLRLIYFSYDVKMKEKGDIPEGYSVSREKKERFSLILESASTNQTSMYLCASIDPNWDSPLHFGNGTRLTVT.

The CDR3 loop reads CASSQELGSRNIQYF. DNA for the CDR3: TGCGCCAGCAGCCAAGAACTGGGTTCACGAAACATTCAGTACTTC. The chain is built from TRBV4-3 and TRBJ2-4; D gene ambiguous. Trimming pared 0 bases from V and 6 bases from J, leaving 12 bases between. The length of the CDR3 is 15 residues. Looked up from germline, CDR1 is LGHNA and CDR2 is YSLEER.

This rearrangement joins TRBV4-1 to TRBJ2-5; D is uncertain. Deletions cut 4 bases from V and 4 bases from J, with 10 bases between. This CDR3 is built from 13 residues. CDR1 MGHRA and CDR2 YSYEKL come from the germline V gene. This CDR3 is CASSPRVLETQYF. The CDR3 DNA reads TGCGCCAGCAGCCCTCGGGTTTTAGAGACCCAGTACTTC.

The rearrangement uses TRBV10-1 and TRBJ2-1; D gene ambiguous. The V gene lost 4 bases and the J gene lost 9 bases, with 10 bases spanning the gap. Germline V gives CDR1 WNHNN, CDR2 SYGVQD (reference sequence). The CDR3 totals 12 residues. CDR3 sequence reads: CASSGPYGEQFF. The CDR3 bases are TGCGCCAGCAGTGGCCCATACGGTGAGCAGTTCTTC.

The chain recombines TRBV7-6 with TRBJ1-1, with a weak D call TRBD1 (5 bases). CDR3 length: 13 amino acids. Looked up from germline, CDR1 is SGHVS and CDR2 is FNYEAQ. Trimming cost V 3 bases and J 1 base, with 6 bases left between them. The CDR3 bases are TGTGCCAGCAGCTTCCAGGGGAACACTGAAGCTTTCTTT. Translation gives CASSFQGNTEAFF.

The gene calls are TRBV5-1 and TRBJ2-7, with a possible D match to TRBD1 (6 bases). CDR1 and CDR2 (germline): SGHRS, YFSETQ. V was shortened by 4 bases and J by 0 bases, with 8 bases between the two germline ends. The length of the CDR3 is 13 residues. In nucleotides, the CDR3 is TGCGCCAGCAGCGACAGGAGCTCCTACGAGCAGTACTTC. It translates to CASSDRSSYEQYF.

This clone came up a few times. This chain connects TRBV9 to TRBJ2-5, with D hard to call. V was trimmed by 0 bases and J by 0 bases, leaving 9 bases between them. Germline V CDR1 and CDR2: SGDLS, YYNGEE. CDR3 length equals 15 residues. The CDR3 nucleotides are TGTGCCAGCAGCGTAGGCGGCGTGTACCAAGAGACCCAGTACTTC. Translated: CASSVGGVYQETQYF.

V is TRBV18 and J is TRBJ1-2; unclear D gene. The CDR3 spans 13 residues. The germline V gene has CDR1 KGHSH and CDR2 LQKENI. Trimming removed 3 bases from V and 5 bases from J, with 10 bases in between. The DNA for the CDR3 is TGTGCCAGCTCACCGGACGGAGGGTATGGCTACACCTTC. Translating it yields CASSPDGGYGYTF.